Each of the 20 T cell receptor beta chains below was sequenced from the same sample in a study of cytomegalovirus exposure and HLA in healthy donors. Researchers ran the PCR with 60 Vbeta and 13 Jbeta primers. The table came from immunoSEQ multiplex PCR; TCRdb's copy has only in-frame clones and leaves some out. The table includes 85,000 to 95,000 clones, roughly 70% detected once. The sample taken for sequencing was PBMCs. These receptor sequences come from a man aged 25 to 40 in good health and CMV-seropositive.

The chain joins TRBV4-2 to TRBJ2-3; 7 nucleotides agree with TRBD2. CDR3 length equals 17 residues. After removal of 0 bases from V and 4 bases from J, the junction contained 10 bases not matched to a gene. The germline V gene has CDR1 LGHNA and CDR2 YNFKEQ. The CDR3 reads CASSQDPGLGGADTQYF. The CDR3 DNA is TGTGCCAGCAGCCAAGATCCGGGACTGGGAGGGGCAGATACGCAGTATTTT.

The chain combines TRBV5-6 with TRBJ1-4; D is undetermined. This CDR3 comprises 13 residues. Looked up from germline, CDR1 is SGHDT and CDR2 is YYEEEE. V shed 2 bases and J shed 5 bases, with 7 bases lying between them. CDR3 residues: CASSFARNEKLFF. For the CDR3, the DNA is TGTGCCAGCAGCTTTGCGAGAAATGAAAAACTGTTTTTT. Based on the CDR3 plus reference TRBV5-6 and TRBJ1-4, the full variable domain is DAGVTQSPTHLIKTRGQQVTLRCSPKSGHDTVSWYQQALGQGPQFIFQYYEEEERQRGNFPDRFSGHQFPNYSSELNVNALLLGDSALYLCASSFARNEKLFFGSGTQLSVL.

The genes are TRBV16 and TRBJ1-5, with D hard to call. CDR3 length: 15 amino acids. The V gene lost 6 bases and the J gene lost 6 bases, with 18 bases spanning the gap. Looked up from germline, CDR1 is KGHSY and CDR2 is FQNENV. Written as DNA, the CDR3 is TGTGCCAGCAGTAGGTCGAGCGAGGCGGGTCAGCCCCAGCATTTT. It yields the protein CASSRSSEAGQPQHF. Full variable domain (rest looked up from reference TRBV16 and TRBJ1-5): GEEVAQTPKHLVRGEGQKAKLYCAPIKGHSYVFWYQQVLKNEFKFLISFQNENVFDETGMPKERFSAKCLPNSPCSLEIQATKLEDSAVYFCASSRSSEAGQPQHFGDGTRLSIL.

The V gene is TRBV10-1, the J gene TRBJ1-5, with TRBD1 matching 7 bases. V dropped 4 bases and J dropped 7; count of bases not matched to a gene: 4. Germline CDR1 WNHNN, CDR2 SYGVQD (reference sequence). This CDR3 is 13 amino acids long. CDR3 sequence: CASSADRDQPQHF. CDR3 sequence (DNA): TGCGCCAGCAGTGCCGACAGGGACCAGCCCCAGCATTTT.

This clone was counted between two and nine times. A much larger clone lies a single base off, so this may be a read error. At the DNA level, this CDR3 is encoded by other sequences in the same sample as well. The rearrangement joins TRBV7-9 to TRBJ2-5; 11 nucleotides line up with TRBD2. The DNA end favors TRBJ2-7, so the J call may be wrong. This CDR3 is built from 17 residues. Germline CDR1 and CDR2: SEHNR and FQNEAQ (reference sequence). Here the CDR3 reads CESSIRHGTSGPYEQYF. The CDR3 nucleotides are TGTGAAAGCAGCATACGACACGGGACTAGCGGCCCCTACGAGCAGTACTTC.

The CDR3 loop is CASSLVTGGYNEQFF. For the CDR3, the DNA is TGCGCCAGCAGCTTGGTGACAGGTGGATACAATGAGCAGTTCTTC. This rearrangement joins TRBV5-1 to TRBJ2-1; tentatively, D is TRBD1 (6 bases). The V end was cut by 0 bases, the J end by 4 bases, with 11 bases between. This CDR3 contains 15 residues. The germline V gene has CDR1 SGHRS and CDR2 YFSETQ. The full variable domain, completed using reference TRBV5-1 and TRBJ2-1, is KAGVTQTPRYLIKTRGQQVTLSCSPISGHRSVSWYQQTPGQGLQFLFEYFSETQRNKGNFPGRFSGRQFSNSRSEMNVSTLELGDSALYLCASSLVTGGYNEQFFGPGTRLTVL.

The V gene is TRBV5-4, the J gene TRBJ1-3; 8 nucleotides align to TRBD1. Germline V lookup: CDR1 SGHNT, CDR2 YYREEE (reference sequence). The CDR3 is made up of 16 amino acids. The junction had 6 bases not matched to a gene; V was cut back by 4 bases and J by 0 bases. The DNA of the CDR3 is TGTGCCAGCAGCCCGGACAGGGCTTCCTCTGGAAACACCATATATTTT. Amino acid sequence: CASSPDRASSGNTIYF.

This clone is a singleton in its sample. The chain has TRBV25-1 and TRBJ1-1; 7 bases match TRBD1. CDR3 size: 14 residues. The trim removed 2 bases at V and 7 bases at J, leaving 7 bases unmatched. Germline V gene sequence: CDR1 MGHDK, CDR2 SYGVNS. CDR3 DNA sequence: TGTGCCAGCAGTGAACCAGGGACAGCCCATGAAGCTTTCTTT. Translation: CASSEPGTAHEAFF.

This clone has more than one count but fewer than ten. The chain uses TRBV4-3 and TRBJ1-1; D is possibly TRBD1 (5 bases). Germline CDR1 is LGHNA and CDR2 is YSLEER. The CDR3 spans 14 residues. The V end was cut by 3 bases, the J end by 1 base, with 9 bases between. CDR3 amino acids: CASSQETENTEAFF. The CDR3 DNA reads TGCGCCAGCAGCCAGGAGACAGAGAACACTGAAGCTTTCTTT.

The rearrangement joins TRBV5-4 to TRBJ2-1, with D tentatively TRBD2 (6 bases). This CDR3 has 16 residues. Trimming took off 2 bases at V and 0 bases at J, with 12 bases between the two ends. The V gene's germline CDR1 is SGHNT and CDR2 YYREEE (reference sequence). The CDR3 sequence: CASSFLGGGSYNEQFF. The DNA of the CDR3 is TGTGCCAGCAGCTTTCTTGGGGGAGGCTCCTACAATGAGCAGTTCTTC.

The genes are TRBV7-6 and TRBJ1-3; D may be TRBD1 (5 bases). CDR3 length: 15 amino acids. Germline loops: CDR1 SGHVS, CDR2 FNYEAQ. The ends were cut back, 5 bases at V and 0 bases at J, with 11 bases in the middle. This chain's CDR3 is CASSGAQSSGNTIYF. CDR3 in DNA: TGTGCCAGCAGCGGGGCGCAGAGCTCTGGAAACACCATATATTTT.

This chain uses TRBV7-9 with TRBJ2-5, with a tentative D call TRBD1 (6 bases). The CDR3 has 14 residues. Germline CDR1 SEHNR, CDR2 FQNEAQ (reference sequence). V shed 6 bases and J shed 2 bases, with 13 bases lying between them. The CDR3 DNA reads TGTGCCAGCAGTTACGGACAGAATCAAGAGACCCAGTACTTC. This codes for CASSYGQNQETQYF. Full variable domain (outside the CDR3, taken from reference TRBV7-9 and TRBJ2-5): DTGVSQNPRHKITKRGQNVTFRCDPISEHNRLYWYRQTLGQGPEFLTYFQNEAQLEKSRLLSDRFSAERPKGSFSTLEIQRTEQGDSAMYLCASSYGQNQETQYFGPGTRLLVL.

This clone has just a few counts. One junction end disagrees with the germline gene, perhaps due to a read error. The CDR3 here is CASRLTGGANQPQNF. CDR3 coding DNA: TGTGCCAGCAGGCTAACAGGGGGCGCGAATCAGCCCCAGAATTTT. The rearrangement joins TRBV6-5 to TRBJ1-5; TRBD1 matches at 9 bases. Germline values: CDR1 MNHEY, CDR2 SVGAGI. The CDR3 contains 15 residues.

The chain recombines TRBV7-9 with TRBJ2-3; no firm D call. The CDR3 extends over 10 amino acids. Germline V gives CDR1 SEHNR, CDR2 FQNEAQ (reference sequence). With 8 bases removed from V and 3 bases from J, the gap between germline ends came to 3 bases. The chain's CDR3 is CASLTDTQYF. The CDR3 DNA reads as TGTGCCAGCTTAACAGATACGCAGTATTTT.

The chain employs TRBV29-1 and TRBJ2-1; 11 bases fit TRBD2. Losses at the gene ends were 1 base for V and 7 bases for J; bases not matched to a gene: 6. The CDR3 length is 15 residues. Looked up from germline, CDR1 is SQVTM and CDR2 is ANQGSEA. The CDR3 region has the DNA TGCAGCGTTGAAGGTAGCGGGAGGGTAATGAATGAGCAGTTCTTC. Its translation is CSVEGSGRVMNEQFF.

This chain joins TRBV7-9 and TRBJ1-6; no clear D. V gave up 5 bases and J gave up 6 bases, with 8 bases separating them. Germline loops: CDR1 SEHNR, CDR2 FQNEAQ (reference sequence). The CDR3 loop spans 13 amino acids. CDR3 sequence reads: CASSKEINSPLHF. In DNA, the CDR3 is TGTGCCAGCAGCAAGGAGATTAATTCACCCCTCCACTTT.

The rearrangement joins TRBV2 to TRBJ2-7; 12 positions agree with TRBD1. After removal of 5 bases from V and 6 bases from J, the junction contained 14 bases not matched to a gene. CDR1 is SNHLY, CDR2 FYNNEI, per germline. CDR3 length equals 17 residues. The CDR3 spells CASSISGSGTGGSEQYF. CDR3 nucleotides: TGTGCCAGCAGTATATCAGGTTCCGGGACAGGGGGCAGCGAGCAGTACTTC.

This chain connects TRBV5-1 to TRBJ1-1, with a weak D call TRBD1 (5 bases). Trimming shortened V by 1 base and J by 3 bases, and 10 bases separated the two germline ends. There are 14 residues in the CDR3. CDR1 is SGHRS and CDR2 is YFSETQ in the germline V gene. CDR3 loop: CASSLYWGDTEAFF. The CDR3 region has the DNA TGCGCCAGCAGCTTGTATTGGGGCGACACTGAAGCTTTCTTT.

The CDR3 loop reads CASSSRGSEEAFF. CDR3 bases: TGTGCCAGCTCCTCCCGGGGGTCCGAGGAAGCTTTCTTT. The chain is built from TRBV7-6 and TRBJ1-1; possibly TRBD1 for D (5 bases). V was clipped by 8 bases and J by 8 bases, with 18 bases between them. This CDR3 spans 13 amino acids. Germline V gene data show CDR1 as SGHVS and CDR2 as FNYEAQ.

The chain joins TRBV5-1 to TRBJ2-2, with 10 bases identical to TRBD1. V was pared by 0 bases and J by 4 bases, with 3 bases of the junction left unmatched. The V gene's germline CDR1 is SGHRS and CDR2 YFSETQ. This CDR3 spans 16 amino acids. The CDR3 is CASSLDGDRGTGELFF. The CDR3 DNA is TGCGCCAGCAGCTTGGACGGGGACAGGGGCACCGGGGAGCTGTTTTTT.